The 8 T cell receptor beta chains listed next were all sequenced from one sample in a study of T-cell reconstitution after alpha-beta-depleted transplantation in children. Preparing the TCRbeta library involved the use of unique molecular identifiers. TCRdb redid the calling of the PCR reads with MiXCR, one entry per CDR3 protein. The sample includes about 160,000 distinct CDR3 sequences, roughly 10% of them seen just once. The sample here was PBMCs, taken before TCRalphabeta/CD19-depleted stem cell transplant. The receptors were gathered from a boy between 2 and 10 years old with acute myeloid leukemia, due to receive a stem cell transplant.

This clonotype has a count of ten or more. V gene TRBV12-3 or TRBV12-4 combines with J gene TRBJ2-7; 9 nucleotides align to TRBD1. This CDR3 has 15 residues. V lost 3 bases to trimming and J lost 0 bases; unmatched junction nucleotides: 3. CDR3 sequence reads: CASSFDRGSSYEQYF. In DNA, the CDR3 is TGTGCCAGCAGTTTCGACAGGGGGAGCTCCTACGAGCAGTACTTC.

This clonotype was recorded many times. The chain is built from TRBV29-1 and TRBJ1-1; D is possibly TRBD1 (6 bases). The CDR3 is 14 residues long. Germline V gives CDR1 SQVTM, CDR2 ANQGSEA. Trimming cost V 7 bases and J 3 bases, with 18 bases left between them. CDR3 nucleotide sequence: TGCAGCGCTTGCCGAGGGGGGGCGGACACTGAAGCTTTCTTT. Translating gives CSACRGGADTEAFF.

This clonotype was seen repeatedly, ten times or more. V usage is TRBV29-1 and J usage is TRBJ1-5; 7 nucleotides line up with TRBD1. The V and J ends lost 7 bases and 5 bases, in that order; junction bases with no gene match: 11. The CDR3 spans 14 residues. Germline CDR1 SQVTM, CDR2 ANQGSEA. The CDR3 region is CSAKQGTGDQPQHF. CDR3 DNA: TGCAGCGCCAAACAGGGTACAGGGGATCAGCCCCAGCATTTT.

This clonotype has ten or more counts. The CDR3 loop reads CASSLVSGTDTQYF. In DNA form, the CDR3 reads TGTGCCAGCAGTTTAGTCTCCGGCACAGATACGCAGTATTTT. The V and J genes are TRBV27 and TRBJ2-3; D unclear. Germline CDR1 MNHEY, CDR2 SMNVEV (reference sequence). The CDR3 contains 14 residues. V was clipped by 2 bases and J by 1 base, with 7 bases between them.

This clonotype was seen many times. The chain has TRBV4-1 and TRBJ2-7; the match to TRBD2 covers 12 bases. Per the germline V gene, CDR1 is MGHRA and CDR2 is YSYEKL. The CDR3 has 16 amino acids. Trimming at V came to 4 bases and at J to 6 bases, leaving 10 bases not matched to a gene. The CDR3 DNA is TGCGCCAGCAGCCCCCAAAGAGGACTAGCGGGATTCGAGCAGTACTTC. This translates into CASSPQRGLAGFEQYF.

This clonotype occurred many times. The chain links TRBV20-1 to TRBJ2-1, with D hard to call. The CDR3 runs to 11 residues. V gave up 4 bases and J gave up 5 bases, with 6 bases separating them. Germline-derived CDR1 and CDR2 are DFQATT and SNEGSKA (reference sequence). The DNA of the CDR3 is TGCAGTGCTACCCTACACAATGAGCAGTTCTTC. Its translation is CSATLHNEQFF.

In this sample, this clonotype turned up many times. The CDR3 region has the DNA TGTGCCAGCAGCTTGGTAGCGGGTACTCCTGAGCAGTTCTTC. Its translation: CASSLVAGTPEQFF. V usage is TRBV5-6 and J usage is TRBJ2-1; 7 bases line up with TRBD2. V dropped 0 bases and J dropped 9; count of bases not matched to a gene: 6. The germline gives CDR1 SGHDT, CDR2 YYEEEE. CDR3 length: 14 amino acids.

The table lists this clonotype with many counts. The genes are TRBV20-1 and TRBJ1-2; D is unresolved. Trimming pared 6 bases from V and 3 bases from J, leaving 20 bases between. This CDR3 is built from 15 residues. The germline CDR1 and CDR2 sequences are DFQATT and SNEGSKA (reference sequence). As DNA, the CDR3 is TGCAGTGCGCCCCCGGGGTTGCCGGCCCACTATGGCTACACCTTC. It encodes CSAPPGLPAHYGYTF.